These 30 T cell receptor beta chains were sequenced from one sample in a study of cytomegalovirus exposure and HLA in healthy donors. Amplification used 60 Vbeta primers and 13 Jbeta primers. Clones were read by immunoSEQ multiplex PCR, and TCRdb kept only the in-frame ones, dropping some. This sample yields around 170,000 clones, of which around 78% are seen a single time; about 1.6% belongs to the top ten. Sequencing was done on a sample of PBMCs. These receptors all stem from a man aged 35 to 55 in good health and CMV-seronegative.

CDR3 coding DNA: TGCGCCAGCAGCGGAGGGGGGCGGGGGAGCACTGAAGCTTTCTTT. It translates to CASSGGGRGSTEAFF. This chain links TRBV5-1 with TRBJ1-1, with D possibly TRBD1 on 6 matching bases. Germline lookup yields CDR1 SGHRS and CDR2 YFSETQ. CDR3 size: 15 residues. Between the trimmed V and J ends, which lost 4 bases and 4 bases, there was a span of 17 bases.

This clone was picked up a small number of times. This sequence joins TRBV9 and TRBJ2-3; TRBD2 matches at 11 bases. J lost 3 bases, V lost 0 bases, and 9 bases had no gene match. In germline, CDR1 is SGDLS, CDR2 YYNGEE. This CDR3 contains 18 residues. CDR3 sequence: CASSVGGLAGRITDTQYF. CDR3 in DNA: TGTGCCAGCAGCGTAGGAGGACTAGCGGGTCGGATAACAGATACGCAGTATTTT.

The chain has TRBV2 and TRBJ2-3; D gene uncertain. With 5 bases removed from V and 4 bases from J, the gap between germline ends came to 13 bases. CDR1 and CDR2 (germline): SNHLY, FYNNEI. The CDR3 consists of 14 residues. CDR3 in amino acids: CASSRQAPPDTQYF. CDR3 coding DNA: TGTGCCAGCAGTCGGCAGGCCCCCCCAGATACGCAGTATTTT.

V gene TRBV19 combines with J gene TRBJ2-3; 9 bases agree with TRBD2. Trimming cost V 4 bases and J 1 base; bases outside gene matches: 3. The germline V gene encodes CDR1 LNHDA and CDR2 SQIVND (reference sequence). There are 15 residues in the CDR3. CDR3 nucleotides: TGTGCCAGTAGTACCTCTAGCGGGGGCACAGATACGCAGTATTTT. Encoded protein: CASSTSSGGTDTQYF.

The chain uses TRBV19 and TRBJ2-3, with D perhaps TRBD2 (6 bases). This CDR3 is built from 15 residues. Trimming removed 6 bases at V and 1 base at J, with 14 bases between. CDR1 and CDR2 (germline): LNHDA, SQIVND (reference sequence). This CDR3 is CASSPTGLGTDTQYF. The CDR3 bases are TGTGCCAGTAGCCCGACGGGACTCGGCACAGATACGCAGTATTTT.

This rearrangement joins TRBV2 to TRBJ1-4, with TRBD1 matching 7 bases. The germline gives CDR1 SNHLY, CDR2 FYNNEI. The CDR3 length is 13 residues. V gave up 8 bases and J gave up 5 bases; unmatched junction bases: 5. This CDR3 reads CASRDSPNEKLFF. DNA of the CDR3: TGTGCCAGCCGGGACAGTCCGAATGAAAAACTGTTTTTT.

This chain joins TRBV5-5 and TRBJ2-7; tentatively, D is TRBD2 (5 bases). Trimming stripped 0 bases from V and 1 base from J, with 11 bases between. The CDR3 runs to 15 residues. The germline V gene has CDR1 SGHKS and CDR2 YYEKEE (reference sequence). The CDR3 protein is CASSLAVTGSYEQYF. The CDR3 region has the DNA TGTGCCAGCAGCTTGGCCGTCACGGGGTCCTACGAGCAGTACTTC.

The CDR3: CASRSQGNTGELFF. The CDR3 nucleotides are TGTGCCAGCAGATCACAGGGGAACACCGGGGAGCTGTTTTTT. The chain employs TRBV19 and TRBJ2-2; tentatively, D is TRBD1 (6 bases). Trimming cost V 9 bases and J 1 base, with 12 bases left between them. Germline loops: CDR1 LNHDA, CDR2 SQIVND (reference sequence). The CDR3 spans 14 residues. The full variable domain, its missing parts supplied by reference TRBV19 and TRBJ2-2, is DGGITQSPKYLFRKEGQNVTLSCEQNLNHDAMYWYRQDPGQGLRLIYYSQIVNDFQKGDIAEGYSVSREKKESFPLTVTSAQKNPTAFYLCASRSQGNTGELFFGEGSRLTVL.

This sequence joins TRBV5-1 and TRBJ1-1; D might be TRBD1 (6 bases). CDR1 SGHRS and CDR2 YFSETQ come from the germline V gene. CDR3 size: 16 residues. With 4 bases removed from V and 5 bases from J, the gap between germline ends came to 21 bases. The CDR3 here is CASSPNDRRLPTEAFF. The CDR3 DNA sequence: TGCGCCAGCAGCCCTAATGACAGGAGATTGCCTACTGAAGCTTTCTTT.

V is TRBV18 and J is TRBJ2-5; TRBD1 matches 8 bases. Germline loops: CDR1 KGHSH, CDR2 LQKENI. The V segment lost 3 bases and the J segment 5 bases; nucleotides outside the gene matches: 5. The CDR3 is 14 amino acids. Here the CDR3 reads CASSPDRVSETQYF. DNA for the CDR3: TGTGCCAGCTCACCGGACAGGGTCAGCGAGACCCAGTACTTC. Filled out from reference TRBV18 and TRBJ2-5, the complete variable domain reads NAGVMQNPRHLVRRRGQEARLRCSPMKGHSHVYWYRQLPEEGLKFMVYLQKENIIDESGMPKERFSAEFPKEGPSILRIQQVVRGDSAAYFCASSPDRVSETQYFGPGTRLLVL.

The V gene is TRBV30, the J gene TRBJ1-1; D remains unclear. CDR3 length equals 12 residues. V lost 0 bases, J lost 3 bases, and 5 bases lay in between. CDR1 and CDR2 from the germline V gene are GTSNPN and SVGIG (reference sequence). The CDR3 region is CAWSVSYTEAFF. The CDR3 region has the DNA TGTGCCTGGAGTGTAAGCTACACTGAAGCTTTCTTT.

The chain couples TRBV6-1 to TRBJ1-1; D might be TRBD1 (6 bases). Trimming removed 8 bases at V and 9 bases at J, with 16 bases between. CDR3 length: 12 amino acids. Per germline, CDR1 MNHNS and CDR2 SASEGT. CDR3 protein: CASGASGGQAFF. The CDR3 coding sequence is TGTGCCAGCGGGGCGTCCGGGGGGCAAGCTTTCTTT.

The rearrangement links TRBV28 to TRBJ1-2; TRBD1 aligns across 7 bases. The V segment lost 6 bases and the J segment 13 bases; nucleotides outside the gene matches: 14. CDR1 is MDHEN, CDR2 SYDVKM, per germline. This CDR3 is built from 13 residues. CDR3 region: CASRSDRENYPTF. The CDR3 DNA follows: TGTGCCAGCAGATCCGACAGGGAAAATTACCCCACCTTC.

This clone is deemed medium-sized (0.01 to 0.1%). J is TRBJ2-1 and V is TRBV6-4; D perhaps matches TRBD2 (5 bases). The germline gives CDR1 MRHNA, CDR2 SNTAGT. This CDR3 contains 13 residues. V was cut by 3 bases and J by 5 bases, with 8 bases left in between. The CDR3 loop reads CASSEGENNEQFF. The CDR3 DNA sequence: TGTGCCAGCAGTGAGGGAGAAAACAATGAGCAGTTCTTC.

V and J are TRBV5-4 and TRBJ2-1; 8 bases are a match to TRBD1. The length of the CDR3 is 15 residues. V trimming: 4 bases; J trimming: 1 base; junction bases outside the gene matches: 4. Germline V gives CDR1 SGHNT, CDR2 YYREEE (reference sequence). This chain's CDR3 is CASSRQGSSYNEQFF. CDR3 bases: TGTGCCAGCAGCAGACAGGGGAGTTCCTACAATGAGCAGTTCTTC.

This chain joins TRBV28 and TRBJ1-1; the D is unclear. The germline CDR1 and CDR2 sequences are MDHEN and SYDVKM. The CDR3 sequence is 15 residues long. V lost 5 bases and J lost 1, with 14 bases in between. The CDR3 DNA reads TGTGCCAGCAGTCCTTTGTCGTCGTGGAACACTGAAGCTTTCTTT. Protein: CASSPLSSWNTEAFF.

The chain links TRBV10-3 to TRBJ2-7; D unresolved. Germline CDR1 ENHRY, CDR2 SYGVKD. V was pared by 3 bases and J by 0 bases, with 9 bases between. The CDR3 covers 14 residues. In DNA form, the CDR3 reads TGTGCCATCAGTGACCGCCCCGACTCCTACGAGCAGTACGTC. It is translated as CAISDRPDSYEQYV.

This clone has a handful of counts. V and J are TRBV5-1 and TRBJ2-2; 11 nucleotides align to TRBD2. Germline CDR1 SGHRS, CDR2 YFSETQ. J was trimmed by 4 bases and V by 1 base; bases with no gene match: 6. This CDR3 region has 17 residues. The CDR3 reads CASSLTSGRSGTGELFF. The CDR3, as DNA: TGCGCCAGCAGCTTGACTAGCGGGAGATCGGGCACCGGGGAGCTGTTTTTT.

CDR3 protein: CASSSGLAAYEQYF. The CDR3 coding sequence is TGTGCCAGCAGCTCGGGACTAGCGGCCTACGAGCAGTACTTC. The chain joins TRBV5-5 to TRBJ2-7, with 11 bases aligning to TRBD2. V lost 3 bases to trimming and J lost 2 bases; unmatched junction nucleotides: 1. The CDR3 spans 14 residues. Germline loops: CDR1 SGHKS, CDR2 YYEKEE (reference sequence).

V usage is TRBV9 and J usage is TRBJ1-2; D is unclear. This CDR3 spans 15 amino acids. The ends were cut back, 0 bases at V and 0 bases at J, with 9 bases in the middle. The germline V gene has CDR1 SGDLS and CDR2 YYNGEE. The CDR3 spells CASSVVESANYGYTF. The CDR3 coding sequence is TGTGCCAGCAGCGTAGTCGAATCAGCTAACTATGGCTACACCTTC.

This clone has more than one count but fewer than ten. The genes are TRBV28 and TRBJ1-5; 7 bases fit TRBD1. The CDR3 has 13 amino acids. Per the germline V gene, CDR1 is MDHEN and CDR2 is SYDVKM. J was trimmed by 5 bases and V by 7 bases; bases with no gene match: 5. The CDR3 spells CASTLDRDQPQHF. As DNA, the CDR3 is TGTGCCAGCACCCTTGACAGGGATCAGCCCCAGCATTTT.

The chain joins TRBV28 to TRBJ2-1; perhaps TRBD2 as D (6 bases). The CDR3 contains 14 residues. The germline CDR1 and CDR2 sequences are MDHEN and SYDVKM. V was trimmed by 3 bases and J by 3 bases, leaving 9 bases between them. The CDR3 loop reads CASSFETSYNEQFF. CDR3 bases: TGTGCCAGCAGTTTTGAGACTAGCTACAATGAGCAGTTCTTC. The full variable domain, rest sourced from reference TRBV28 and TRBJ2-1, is DVKVTQSSRYLVKRTGEKVFLECVQDMDHENMFWYRQDPGLGLRLIYFSYDVKMKEKGDIPEGYSVSREKKERFSLILESASTNQTSMYLCASSFETSYNEQFFGPGTRLTVL.

In DNA form, the CDR3 reads TGTGCCAGCAGCGAACAGGGGGGAGACGAGACCCAGTACTTC. Encoded protein: CASSEQGGDETQYF. The chain combines TRBV7-6 with TRBJ2-5, with 8 positions matching TRBD1. This CDR3 has 14 residues. Trimming at V came to 5 bases and at J to 5 bases, leaving 7 bases not matched to a gene. Germline CDR1 reads SGHVS; CDR2 reads FNYEAQ.

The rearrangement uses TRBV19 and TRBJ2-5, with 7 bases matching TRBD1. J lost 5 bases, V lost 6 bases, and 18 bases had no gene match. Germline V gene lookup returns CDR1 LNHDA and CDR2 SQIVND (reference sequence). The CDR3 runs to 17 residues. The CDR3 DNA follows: TGTGCCAGTAGCCCCCCCCCTTCCCCAACAGGGGCGGAGACCCAGTACTTC. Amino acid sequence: CASSPPPSPTGAETQYF.

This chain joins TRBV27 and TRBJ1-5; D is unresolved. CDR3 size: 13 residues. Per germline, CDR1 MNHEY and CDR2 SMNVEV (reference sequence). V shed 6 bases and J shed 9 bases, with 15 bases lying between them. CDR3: CASSPTGVGPQHF. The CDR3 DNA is TGTGCCAGCAGCCCGACTGGCGTCGGGCCCCAGCATTTT.

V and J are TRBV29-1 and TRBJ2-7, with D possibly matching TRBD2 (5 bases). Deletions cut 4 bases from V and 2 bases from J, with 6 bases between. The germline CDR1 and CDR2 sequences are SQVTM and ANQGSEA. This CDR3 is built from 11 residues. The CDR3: CSVGGPYEQYF. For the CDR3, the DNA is TGCAGCGTTGGCGGGCCCTACGAGCAGTACTTC.

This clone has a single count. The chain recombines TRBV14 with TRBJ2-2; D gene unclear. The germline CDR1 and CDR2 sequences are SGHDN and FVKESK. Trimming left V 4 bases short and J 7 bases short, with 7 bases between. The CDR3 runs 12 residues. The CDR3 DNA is TGTGCCAGCAGCCTCTTGAGCGGGGAGCTGTTTTTT. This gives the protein CASSLLSGELFF.

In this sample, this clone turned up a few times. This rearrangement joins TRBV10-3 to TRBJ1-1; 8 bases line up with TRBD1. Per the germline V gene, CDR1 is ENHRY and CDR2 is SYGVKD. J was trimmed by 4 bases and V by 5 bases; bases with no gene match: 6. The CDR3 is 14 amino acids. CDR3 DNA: TGTGCCATCAGTCCAGGGGGCGCCGGCACTGAAGCTTTCTTT. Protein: CAISPGGAGTEAFF.

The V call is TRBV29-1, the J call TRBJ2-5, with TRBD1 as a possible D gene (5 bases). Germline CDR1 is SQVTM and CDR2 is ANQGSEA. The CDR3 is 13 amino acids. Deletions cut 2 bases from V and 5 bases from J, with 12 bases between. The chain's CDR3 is CSVEQGAGETQYF. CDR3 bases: TGCAGCGTTGAACAAGGGGCCGGGGAGACCCAGTACTTC.

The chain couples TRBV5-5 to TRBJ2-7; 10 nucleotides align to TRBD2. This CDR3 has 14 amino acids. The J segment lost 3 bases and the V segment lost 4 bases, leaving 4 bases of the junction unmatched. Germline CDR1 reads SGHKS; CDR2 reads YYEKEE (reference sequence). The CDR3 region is CASSDRTSGYEQYF. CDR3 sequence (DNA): TGTGCCAGCAGCGACCGGACTAGCGGCTACGAGCAGTACTTC.